This TCR beta chain was found in a study of blood T cell repertoires in COVID-19. In the study overall: Material from acute and convalescent COVID-19 was sourced from the United States, Italy and Spain. T cells, B-cell-depleted T cells, or PBMCs provided the cDNA or gDNA that served as material.

Germline loops: CDR1 MNHEY, CDR2 SVGAGI. This CDR3 has 16 residues. V lost 1 base and J 4 bases, leaving 16 bases between the germline ends. Patients from Seattle were sampled longitudinally, starting during active infection. Per the original data handling: By means of reference gene primer amplification, nucleated cell counts were estimated. Profiling relied on immunoSEQ multiplex PCR, and the TCRdb table lists in-frame clones only, not all of them. D and trimming come from the DNA, and the V and J calls and clone size come from that table. The repertoire consists of about half a million clones, with 80% to 90% occurring once and the leading ten covering approximately 0.9%. This clone appeared a single time.

The sequence was obtained from a man younger than 30 with COVID-19, enrolled during active disease. The rearrangement links TRBV6-5 to TRBJ1-1, with a tentative D call TRBD1 (5 bases). Source material: peripheral blood. The CDR3: CASSYWQGGGITEAFF. The CDR3 coding sequence is TGTGCCAGCAGTTACTGGCAGGGTGGTGGGATCACTGAAGCTTTCTTT.